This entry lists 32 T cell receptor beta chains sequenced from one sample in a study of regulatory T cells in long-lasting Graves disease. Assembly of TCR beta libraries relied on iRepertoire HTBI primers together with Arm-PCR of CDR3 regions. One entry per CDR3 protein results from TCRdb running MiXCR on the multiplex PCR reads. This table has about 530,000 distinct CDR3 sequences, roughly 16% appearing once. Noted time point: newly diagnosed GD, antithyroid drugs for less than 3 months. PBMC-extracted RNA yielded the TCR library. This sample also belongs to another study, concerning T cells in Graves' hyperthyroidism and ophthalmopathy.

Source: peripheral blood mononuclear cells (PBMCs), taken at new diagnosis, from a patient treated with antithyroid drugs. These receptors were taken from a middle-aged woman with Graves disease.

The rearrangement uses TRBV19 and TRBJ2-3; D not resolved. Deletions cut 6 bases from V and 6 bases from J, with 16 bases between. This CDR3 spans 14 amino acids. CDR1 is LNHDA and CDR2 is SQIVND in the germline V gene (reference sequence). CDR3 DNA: TGTGCCAGTAGATCGGTTGGTAGGCCGGATACGCAGTATTTT. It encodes CASRSVGRPDTQYF.

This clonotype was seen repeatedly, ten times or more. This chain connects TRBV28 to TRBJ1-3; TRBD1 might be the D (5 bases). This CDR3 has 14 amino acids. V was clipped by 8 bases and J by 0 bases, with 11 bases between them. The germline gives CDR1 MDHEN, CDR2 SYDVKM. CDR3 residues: CASSGTSSGNTIYF. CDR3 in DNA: TGTGCCAGCTCAGGGACGAGCTCTGGAAACACCATATATTTT.

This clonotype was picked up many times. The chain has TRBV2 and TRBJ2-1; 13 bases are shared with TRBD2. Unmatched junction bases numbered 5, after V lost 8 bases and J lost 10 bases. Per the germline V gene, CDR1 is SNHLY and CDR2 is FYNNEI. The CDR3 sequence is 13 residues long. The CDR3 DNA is TGTGCCAGCCCGGGACTAGCGGGGCGCGAGCAGTTCTTC. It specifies CASPGLAGREQFF.

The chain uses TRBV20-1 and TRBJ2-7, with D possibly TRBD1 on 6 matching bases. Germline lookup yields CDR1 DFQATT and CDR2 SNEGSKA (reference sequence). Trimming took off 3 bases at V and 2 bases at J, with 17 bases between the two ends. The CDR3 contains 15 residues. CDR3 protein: CSARGATSNPYEQYF. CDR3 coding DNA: TGCAGTGCTAGGGGGGCAACGAGCAATCCCTACGAGCAGTACTTC.

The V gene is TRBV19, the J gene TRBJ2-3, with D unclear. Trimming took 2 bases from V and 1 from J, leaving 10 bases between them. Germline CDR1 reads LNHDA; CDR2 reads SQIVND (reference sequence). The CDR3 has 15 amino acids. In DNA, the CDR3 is TGTGCCAGTAGTATATTAGTCGCGGGCACAGATACGCAGTATTTT. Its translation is CASSILVAGTDTQYF.

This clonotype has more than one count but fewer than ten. CDR3 residues: CSAWGARPGNIQYF. In DNA form, the CDR3 reads TGCAGTGCGTGGGGCGCGAGGCCGGGAAACATTCAGTACTTC. This chain connects TRBV20-1 to TRBJ2-4; TRBD1 might be the D (5 bases). CDR3 length: 14 amino acids. Deletions cut 6 bases from V and 6 bases from J, with 18 bases between. The germline V gene encodes CDR1 DFQATT and CDR2 SNEGSKA (reference sequence).

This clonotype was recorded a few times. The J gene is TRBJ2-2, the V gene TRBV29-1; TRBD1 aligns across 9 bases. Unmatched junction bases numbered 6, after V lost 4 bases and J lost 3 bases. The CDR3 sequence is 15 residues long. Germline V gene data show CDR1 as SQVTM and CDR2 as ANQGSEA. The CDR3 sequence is CSVGPGQGDTGELFF. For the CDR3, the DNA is TGCAGCGTTGGACCGGGACAGGGAGACACCGGGGAGCTGTTTTTT.

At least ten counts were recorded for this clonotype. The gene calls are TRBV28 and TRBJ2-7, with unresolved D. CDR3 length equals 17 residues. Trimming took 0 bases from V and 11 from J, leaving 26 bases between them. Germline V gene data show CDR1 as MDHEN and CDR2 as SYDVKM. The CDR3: CASSLCMFGLPPTSEYF. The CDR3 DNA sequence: TGTGCCAGCAGTTTATGCATGTTCGGGCTACCGCCCACGTCGGAGTACTTC.

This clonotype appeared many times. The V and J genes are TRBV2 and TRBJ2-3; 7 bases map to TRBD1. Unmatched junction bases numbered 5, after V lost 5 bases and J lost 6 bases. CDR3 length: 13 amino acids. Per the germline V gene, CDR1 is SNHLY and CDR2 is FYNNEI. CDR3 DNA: TGTGCCAGCAGTCCTAGGGGGCTGGATACGCAGTATTTT. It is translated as CASSPRGLDTQYF.

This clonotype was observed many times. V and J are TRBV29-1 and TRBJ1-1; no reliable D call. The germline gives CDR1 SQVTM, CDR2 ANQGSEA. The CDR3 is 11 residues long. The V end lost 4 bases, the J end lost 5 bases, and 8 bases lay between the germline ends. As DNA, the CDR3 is TGCAGCGTTGGACGTGGGACTGAAGCTTTCTTT. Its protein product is CSVGRGTEAFF.

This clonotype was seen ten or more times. CDR3 sequence: CSAQGGGGDTQYF. The CDR3 DNA is TGCAGTGCCCAGGGAGGGGGCGGAGATACGCAGTATTTT. The chain has TRBV20-1 and TRBJ2-3; either TRBD1 or TRBD2 may supply D (7 bases each). Germline V gives CDR1 DFQATT, CDR2 SNEGSKA (reference sequence). This CDR3 region has 13 residues. V was pared by 6 bases and J by 5 bases, with 15 bases between.

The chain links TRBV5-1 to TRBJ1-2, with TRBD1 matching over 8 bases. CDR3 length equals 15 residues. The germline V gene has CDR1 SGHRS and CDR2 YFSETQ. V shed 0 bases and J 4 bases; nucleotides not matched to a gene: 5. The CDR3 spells CASSLEQGGRYGYTF. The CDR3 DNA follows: TGCGCCAGCAGCTTGGAACAGGGGGGCCGCTATGGCTACACCTTC.

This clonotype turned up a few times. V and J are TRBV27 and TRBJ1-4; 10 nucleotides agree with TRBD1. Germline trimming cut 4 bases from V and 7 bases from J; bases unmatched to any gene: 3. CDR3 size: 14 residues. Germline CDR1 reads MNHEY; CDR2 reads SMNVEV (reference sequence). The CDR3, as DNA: TGTGCCAGCAGTTGGACAGGGGGGGCTGAAAAACTGTTTTTT. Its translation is CASSWTGGAEKLFF.

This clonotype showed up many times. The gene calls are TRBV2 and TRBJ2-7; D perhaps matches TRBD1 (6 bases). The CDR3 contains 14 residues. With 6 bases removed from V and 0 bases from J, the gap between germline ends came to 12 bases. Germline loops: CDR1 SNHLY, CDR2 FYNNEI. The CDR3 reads CASRGAGSSYEQYF. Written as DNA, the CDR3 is TGTGCCAGCAGGGGGGCGGGCAGCTCCTACGAGCAGTACTTC.

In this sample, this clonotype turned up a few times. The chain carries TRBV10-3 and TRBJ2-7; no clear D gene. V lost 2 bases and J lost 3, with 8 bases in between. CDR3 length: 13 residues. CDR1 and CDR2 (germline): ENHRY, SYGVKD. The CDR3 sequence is CAISEVSVYEQYF. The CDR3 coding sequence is TGTGCCATCAGTGAGGTTTCTGTCTACGAGCAGTACTTC.

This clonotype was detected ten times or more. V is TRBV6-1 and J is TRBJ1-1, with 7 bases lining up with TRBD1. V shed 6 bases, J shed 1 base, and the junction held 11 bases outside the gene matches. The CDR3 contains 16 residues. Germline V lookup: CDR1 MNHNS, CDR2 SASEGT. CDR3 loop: CASRPPRAGGNTEAFF. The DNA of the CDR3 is TGTGCCAGCAGACCACCCCGGGCAGGGGGGAACACTGAAGCTTTCTTT.

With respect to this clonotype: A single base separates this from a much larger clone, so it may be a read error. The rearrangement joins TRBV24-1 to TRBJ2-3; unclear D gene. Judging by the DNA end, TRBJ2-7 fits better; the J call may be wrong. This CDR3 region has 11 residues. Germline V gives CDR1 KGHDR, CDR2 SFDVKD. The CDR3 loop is CATSDFVEQYF. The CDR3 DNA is TGTGCCACCAGTGATTTTGTTGAGCAGTACTTC.

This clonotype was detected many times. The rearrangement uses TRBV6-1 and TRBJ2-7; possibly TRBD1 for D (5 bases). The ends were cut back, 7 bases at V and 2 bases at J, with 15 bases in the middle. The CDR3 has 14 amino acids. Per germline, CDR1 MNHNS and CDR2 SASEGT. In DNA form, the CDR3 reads TGTGCCAGCACCACCGGTGGGGCAACCTACGAGCAGTACTTC. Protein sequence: CASTTGGATYEQYF.

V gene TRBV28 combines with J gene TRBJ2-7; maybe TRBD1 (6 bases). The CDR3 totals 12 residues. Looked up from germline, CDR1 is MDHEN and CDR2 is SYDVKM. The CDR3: CSIGGNSYEQYF. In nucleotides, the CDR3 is TGTTCGATTGGGGGCAACTCCTACGAGCAGTACTTC.

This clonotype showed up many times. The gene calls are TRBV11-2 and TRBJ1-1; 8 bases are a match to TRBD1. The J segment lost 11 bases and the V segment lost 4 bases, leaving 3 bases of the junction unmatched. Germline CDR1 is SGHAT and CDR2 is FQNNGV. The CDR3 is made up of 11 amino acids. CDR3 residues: CASSSRGPAFF. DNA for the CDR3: TGTGCCAGCAGCTCCAGGGGGCCGGCTTTCTTT. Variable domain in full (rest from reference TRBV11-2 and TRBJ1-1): EAGVAQSPRYKIIEKRQSVAFWCNPISGHATLYWYQQILGQGPKLLIQFQNNGVVDDSQLPKDRFSAERLKGVDSTLKIQPAKLEDSAVYLCASSSRGPAFFGQGTRLTVV.

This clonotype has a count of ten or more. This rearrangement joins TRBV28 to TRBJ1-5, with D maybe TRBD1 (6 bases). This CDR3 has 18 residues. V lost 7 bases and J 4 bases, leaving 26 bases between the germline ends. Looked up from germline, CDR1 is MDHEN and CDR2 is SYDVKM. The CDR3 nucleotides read TGTGCCAGCACCCCGTGGGGGGGCCTAACCTCCGCTAATCAGCCCCAGCATTTT. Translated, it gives CASTPWGGLTSANQPQHF.

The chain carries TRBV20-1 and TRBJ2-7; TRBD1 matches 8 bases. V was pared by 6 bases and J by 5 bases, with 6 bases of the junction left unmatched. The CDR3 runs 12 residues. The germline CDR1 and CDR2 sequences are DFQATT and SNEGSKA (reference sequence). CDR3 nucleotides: TGCAGTGCCCGACAGGGGCTGGACGAGCAGTACTTC. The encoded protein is CSARQGLDEQYF.

In nucleotides, the CDR3 is TGTGCCACTGGGATTTTACCTCCTGTCTACACCTTC. It yields the protein CATGILPPVYTF. The V and J genes are TRBV28 and TRBJ1-2; D is uncertain. The V end was cut by 10 bases, the J end by 10 bases, with 19 bases between. This CDR3 region has 12 residues. Germline CDR1 MDHEN, CDR2 SYDVKM.

The DNA for the CDR3 is TGCAGCGTTCTCCGACAGGGCACAGATACGCAGTATTTT. The encoded protein is CSVLRQGTDTQYF. This chain uses TRBV29-1 with TRBJ2-3; perhaps TRBD1 as D (6 bases). This CDR3 contains 13 residues. Per germline, CDR1 SQVTM and CDR2 ANQGSEA. V lost 5 bases, J lost 1 base, and 10 bases lay in between.

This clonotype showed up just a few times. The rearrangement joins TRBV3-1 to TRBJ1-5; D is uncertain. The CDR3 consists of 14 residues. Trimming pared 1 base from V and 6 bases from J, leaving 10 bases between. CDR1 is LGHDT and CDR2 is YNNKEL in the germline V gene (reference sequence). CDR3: CASSQGASSQPQHF. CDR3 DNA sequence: TGTGCCAGCAGCCAAGGTGCGTCGAGTCAGCCCCAGCATTTT.

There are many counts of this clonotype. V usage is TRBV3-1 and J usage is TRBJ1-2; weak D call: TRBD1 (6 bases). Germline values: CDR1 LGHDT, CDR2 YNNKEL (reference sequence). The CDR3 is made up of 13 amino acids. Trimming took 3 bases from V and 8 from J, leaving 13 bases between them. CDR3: CASSHLRGPGYTF. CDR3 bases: TGTGCCAGCAGCCATCTACGGGGGCCCGGCTACACCTTC.

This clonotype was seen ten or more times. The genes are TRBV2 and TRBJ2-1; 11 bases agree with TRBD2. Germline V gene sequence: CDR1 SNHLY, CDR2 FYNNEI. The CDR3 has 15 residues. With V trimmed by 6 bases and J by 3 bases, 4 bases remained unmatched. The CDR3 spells CASSYLAGGYNEQFF. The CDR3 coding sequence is TGTGCCAGCAGCTATCTAGCGGGGGGCTACAATGAGCAGTTCTTC. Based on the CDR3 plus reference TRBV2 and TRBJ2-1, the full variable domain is EPEVTQTPSHQVTQMGQEVILRCVPISNHLYFYWYRQILGQKVEFLVSFYNNEISEKSEIFDDQFSVERPDGSNFTLKIRSTKLEDSAMYFCASSYLAGGYNEQFFGPGTRLTVL.

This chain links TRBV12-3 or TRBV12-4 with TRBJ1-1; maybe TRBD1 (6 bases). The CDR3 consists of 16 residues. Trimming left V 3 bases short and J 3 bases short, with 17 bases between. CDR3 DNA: TGTGCCAGCAGTTTGGCGGGGGCGGTACGCGACACTGAAGCTTTCTTT. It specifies CASSLAGAVRDTEAFF.

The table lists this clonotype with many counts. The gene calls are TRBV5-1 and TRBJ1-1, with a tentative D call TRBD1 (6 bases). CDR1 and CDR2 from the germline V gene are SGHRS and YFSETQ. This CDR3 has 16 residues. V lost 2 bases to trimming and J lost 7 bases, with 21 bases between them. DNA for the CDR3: TGCGCCAGCAGCTTCGCCGGGGGCGGAGGAACGCGTGAAGCTTTCTTT. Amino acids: CASSFAGGGGTREAFF. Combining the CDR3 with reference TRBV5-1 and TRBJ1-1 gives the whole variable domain KAGVTQTPRYLIKTRGQQVTLSCSPISGHRSVSWYQQTPGQGLQFLFEYFSETQRNKGNFPGRFSGRQFSNSRSEMNVSTLELGDSALYLCASSFAGGGGTREAFFGQGTRLTVV.

In DNA, the CDR3 is TGTGCCAGCAGCTTAAGGGACGCCGCAAACTATGGCTACACCTTC. Translation gives CASSLRDAANYGYTF. The chain combines TRBV5-6 with TRBJ1-2, with D perhaps matching TRBD1 (5 bases). V was cut by 2 bases and J by 2 bases, with 13 bases left in between. The CDR3 sequence is 15 residues long. Germline lookup yields CDR1 SGHDT and CDR2 YYEEEE.

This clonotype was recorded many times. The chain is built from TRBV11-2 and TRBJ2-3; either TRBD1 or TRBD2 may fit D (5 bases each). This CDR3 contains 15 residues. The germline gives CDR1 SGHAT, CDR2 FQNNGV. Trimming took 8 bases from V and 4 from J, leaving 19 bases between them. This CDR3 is CASRRGDRVADTQYF. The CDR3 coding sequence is TGTGCCAGCCGGCGAGGGGATAGGGTTGCAGATACGCAGTATTTT.

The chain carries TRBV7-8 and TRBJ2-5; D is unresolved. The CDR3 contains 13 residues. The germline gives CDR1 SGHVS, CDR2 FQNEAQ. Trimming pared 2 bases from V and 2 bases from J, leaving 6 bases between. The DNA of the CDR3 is TGTGCCAGCAGCTTACAGGCTCAAGAGACCCAGTACTTC. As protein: CASSLQAQETQYF.